This is a list of T cell receptor beta chains from one sample in a study of cytomegalovirus exposure and HLA in healthy donors. Sequenced by immunoSEQ multiplex PCR; TCRdb stores in-frame clones only, minus some. The sample has over 80,000 clones, approximately 85% seen once. The sample comprised PBMCs. The receptor source for this set is a middle-aged man in good health and CMV-seropositive. The CDR3 runs from the conserved cysteine through the conserved F or W. Fields, in order: clone size, V gene, D gene, J gene, CDR3 DNA, CDR3 protein. D genes are given only for firm matches. Clone sizes are given selectively: once, few, many, or a class where the clone is expanded.

>NA|TRBV30|NA|TRBJ1-3
TGTGCCTGGACTTGGGGAGCTGGAAACACCATATATTTT
CAWTWGAGNTIYF
>NA|TRBV2|TRBD1|TRBJ2-3
TGTGCCAGCTCAAGGGGGACAGGGTTAACAGATACGCAGTATTTT
CASSRGTGLTDTQYF
>once|TRBV6-5|NA|TRBJ2-7
TGTGCCAGCAGTTCTCAGGTTACCTACGAGCAGTACTTC
CASSSQVTYEQYF
>few|TRBV5-3|TRBD2|TRBJ2-7
TGTGCCAGCAGCTTGGGAGCGGGAGTTATGGACGAGCAGTACTTC
CASSLGAGVMDEQYF
>once|TRBV29-1|TRBD2|TRBJ2-3
TGCAGCGTTGATGGCGTGGCGGGAGTACCAGATACGCAGTATTTT
CSVDGVAGVPDTQYF
>NA|TRBV9|TRBD2|TRBJ2-3
TGTGCCAGCGGGGGGGTGACTAGCACAGATACGCAGTATTTT
CASGGVTSTDTQYF
>NA|TRBV2|TRBD1|TRBJ1-2
TGTGCCACAGTCCCACGGACAGGCACTAACTATGGCTACACCTTC
CATVPRTGTNYGYTF
>NA|TRBV10-3|NA|TRBJ1-6
TGTGCCACCTTAGACCTGACAGGTCCTAATTCACCCCTCCACTTT
CATLDLTGPNSPLHF
>NA|TRBV5-5|NA|TRBJ2-6
TGTGCCAGCAGCTTTCGGGGGGCCGGTGGGGCCAACGTCCTGACTTTC
CASSFRGAGGANVLTF
>NA|TRBV5-1|NA|TRBJ2-2
TGCGCCAGCAGCTTTGACGGGAACATCGGGGAGCTGTTTTTT
CASSFDGNIGELFF
>NA|TRBV11-1|TRBD1|TRBJ2-7
TGTGCCAGCAGCTTACGGGACAGCTCCTACGAGCAGTACTTC
CASSLRDSSYEQYF
>NA|TRBV28|TRBD2|TRBJ2-1
TGTGCCAGCAGTTTATGGGCGGGAGAGGGCAATGAGCAGTTCTTC
CASSLWAGEGNEQFF
>NA|TRBV5-6|TRBD1|TRBJ1-1
TGTGCCAGCAGCTTCAACAGGGGGGGGACTGAAGCTTTCTTT
CASSFNRGGTEAFF
>NA|TRBV30|TRBD2|TRBJ2-5
TGTGCCTGGAGTCTAGGACTAGCGGGGGGGCCGTCAGAGACCCAGTACTTC
CAWSLGLAGGPSETQYF
>NA|TRBV5-1|NA|TRBJ2-3
TGCGCCAGCAGCCAAGATGGAGGGATTTTCGATACGCAGTATTTT
CASSQDGGIFDTQYF
>once|TRBV18|NA|TRBJ1-2
TGTGCCAGCTCACCACCGATAGTCCGGACAGCTGGCTACACCTTC
CASSPPIVRTAGYTF
>NA|TRBV2|NA|TRBJ1-1
TGTGCGGGGCGGAGGGACACTGAAGCTTTCTTT
CAGRRDTEAFF
>NA|TRBV7-9|NA|TRBJ1-2
TGTTCCAGCAGCTTGACCGGGCCTCGGGGGGACTATGGCTACACCTTC
CSSSLTGPRGDYGYTF
>NA|TRBV5-1|NA|TRBJ2-1
TGCGCCAGCAGCCCCCCCCGTGGGCTTGGAAACAATGAGCAGTTCTTC
CASSPPRGLGNNEQFF
>NA|TRBV10-1|TRBD1|TRBJ2-7
TGCGCCAGCAGTTACGGGGACAGCACCTACGAGCAGTACTTC
CASSYGDSTYEQYF
>NA|TRBV9|NA|TRBJ1-4
TGTGCCAGCAGCGCCGCCGGGAGGGCTACTAATGAAAAACTGTTTTTT
CASSAAGRATNEKLFF
>NA|TRBV28|TRBD1|TRBJ1-5
TGTGCCAGCAGTACATCCGGGACAGGGGGCGACTATAGCAATCAGCCCCAGCATTTT
CASSTSGTGGDYSNQPQHF
>NA|TRBV5-1|TRBD1|TRBJ1-1
TGCGCCAGCAGCGGGGGACAGGGGGTTCCCCCACAAGCTTTCTTT
CASSGGQGVPPQAFF
>NA|TRBV18|TRBD1|TRBJ2-1
TGTGCCAGCTCATCTACAGGGGGCAATGAGCAGTTCTTC
CASSSTGGNEQFF
>NA|TRBV14|NA|TRBJ1-6
TGTGCCAGCAGACTAGCTAATAATTCACCCCTCCACTTT
CASRLANNSPLHF
>NA|TRBV5-4|NA|TRBJ1-3
TGTGCCAGCAGCGCCACATCTGGAAACACCATATATTTT
CASSATSGNTIYF
>NA|TRBV5-5|NA|TRBJ1-2
TGTGCCAGCAGCGCCGCGGGAGGGGGCTATGGCTACACCTTC
CASSAAGGGYGYTF
>once|TRBV7-9|NA|TRBJ1-1
TGTGCCAGCAGCTTTGAGGTTGCGGGGGCTGAAGCTTTCTTT
CASSFEVAGAEAFF
>NA|TRBV18|TRBD1|TRBJ1-2
TGTGCCAGCTCATTAGGACAGGCTACCTATGGCTACACCTTC
CASSLGQATYGYTF
>NA|TRBV11-3|NA|TRBJ2-1
TGTGCCAGCAGCAAGGGAGCCTCCTACAATGAGCAGTTCTTC
CASSKGASYNEQFF
>NA|TRBV13|TRBD2|TRBJ2-2
TGTGCCAGCAGCCTACGGGGACTAGCGGGCCGAGCGAACACCGGGGAGCTGTTTTTT
CASSLRGLAGRANTGELFF
>NA|TRBV5-8|NA|TRBJ2-5
TGTGCCAGCAGCTGGGACATAGGAGAGACCCAGTACTTC
CASSWDIGETQYF
>few|TRBV19|TRBD1|TRBJ2-2
TGTGCCAGTAGTCGGGACAGGGCCCGCGGGGAGCTGTTTTTT
CASSRDRARGELFF
>once|TRBV6-5|TRBD1|TRBJ1-6
TGTGCCAGCAGTTACTCGACAGGGCCGGATTCACCCCTCCACTTT
CASSYSTGPDSPLHF
>NA|TRBV12-5|NA|TRBJ1-5
TGTGCTAGTGGTTTAGGAGCAGTTAGCAATCAGCCCCAGCATTTT
CASGLGAVSNQPQHF
>NA|TRBV7-8|TRBD1|TRBJ1-1
TGTGCCAGCAGCTTGGGACAGATGAACACTGAAGCTTTCTTT
CASSLGQMNTEAFF
>NA|TRBV27|TRBD1|TRBJ2-7
TGTGCCAGCAGTTTATCCGACAGGGGGTACGAGCAGTACTTC
CASSLSDRGYEQYF
>NA|TRBV27|NA|TRBJ2-1
TGTGCCAGTTCGACTAGGGTGATTAATGAGCAGTTCTTC
CASSTRVINEQFF
>NA|TRBV6-4|NA|TRBJ1-1
TGTGCCAGCAGTGACTCGAGGGCTGAAGCTTTCTTT
CASSDSRAEAFF
>NA|TRBV7-2|TRBD1|TRBJ2-7
TGTGCCAGCAGCTTAGCCGGGACAGGGCTCTACGAGCAGTACTTC
CASSLAGTGLYEQYF
>NA|TRBV19|TRBD1|TRBJ1-1
TGTGCCAGTAAGAAGGGGGCAGACACTGAAGCTTTCTTT
CASKKGADTEAFF
>NA|TRBV30|NA|TRBJ2-3
TGTGCCTGGAGTCTCGGGAGTGCAGATACGCAGTATTTT
CAWSLGSADTQYF
>NA|TRBV6-6|NA|TRBJ2-5
TGTGCCAGCAGTTTTACGGACAGCTATGGGACCCAGTACTTC
CASSFTDSYGTQYF
>NA|TRBV25-1|NA|TRBJ1-5
TGTGCCAGCAGTGAGGAGGGACCTAGCAATCAGCCCCAGCATTTT
CASSEEGPSNQPQHF
>NA|TRBV6-1|TRBD1|TRBJ2-1
TGTGCCATCAAGGAAGGGGGCGCCTACAATGAGCAGTTCTTC
CAIKEGGAYNEQFF
>NA|TRBV11-3|TRBD2|TRBJ2-3
TGTGCCAGCAGCTTAGGACTAGCGGGGGACACAGATACGCAGTATTTT
CASSLGLAGDTDTQYF
>NA|TRBV18|NA|TRBJ2-5
TGTGCCAGCGCGACACGGAGGGAAGAGACCCAGTACTTC
CASATRREETQYF
>NA|TRBV18|NA|TRBJ1-2
TGTGCCAGCTCACCGGGCCACGAGGGCTACACCTTC
CASSPGHEGYTF
>NA|TRBV7-8|NA|TRBJ2-7
TGTGCCAGCAGCTTGGACAGCCCCTACGAGCAGTACTTC
CASSLDSPYEQYF